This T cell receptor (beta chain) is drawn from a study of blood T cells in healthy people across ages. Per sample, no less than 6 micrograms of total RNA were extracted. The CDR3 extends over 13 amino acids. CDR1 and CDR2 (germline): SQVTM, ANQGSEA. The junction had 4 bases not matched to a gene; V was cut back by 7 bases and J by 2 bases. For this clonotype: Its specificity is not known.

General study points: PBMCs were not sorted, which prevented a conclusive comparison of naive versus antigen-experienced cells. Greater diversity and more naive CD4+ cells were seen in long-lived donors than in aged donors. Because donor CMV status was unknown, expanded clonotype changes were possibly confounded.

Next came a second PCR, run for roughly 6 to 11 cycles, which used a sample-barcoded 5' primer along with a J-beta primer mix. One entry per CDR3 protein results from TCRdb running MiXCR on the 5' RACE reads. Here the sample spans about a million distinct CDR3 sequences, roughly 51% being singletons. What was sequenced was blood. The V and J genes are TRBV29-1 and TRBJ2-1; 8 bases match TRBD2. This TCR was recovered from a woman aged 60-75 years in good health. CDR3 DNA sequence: TGCAGCGGAGCGGGAGAACCCTACAATGAGCAGTTCTTC. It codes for CSGAGEPYNEQFF.